These 2 T cell receptor beta chains share one sample of origin, sequenced in a study of OX40 agonist ivuxolimab in advanced cancers. Using immunoSEQ multiplex PCR, the repertoire was profiled, and TCRdb retains in-frame clones only, with some absent. The sample has roughly 81,000 clones, around 94% seen once; the top ten hold more than 9.5%. The source material was CD4+ or CD8+ T cells sorted from blood, sampled in a trial of the OX40 agonist ivuxolimab. Receptor source: an adult with an advanced solid tumor such as melanoma, head and neck, liver or kidney cancer.

This chain joins TRBV27 and TRBJ2-4; possibly TRBD1 or TRBD2 for D (5 bases each). Per germline, CDR1 MNHEY and CDR2 SMNVEV (reference sequence). This CDR3 region has 13 residues. V was shortened by 8 bases and J by 2 bases, with 10 bases between the two germline ends. The CDR3 sequence: CASRGETKNIQYF. The CDR3 DNA reads TGTGCCAGCCGAGGGGAGACCAAAAACATTCAGTACTTC.

The gene calls are TRBV5-5 and TRBJ1-4; 9 bases fit TRBD1. The V gene's germline CDR1 is SGHKS and CDR2 YYEKEE (reference sequence). The CDR3 is made up of 18 amino acids. V dropped 5 bases and J dropped 7; count of bases not matched to a gene: 18. The CDR3 coding sequence is TGTGCCAGCAGACCCGAACAGCCCTACAGGGGGCGCGGTGAAAAACTGTTTTTT. Its translation is CASRPEQPYRGRGEKLFF. The full variable domain, its missing parts supplied by reference TRBV5-5 and TRBJ1-4, is DAGVTQSPTHLIKTRGQQVTLRCSPISGHKSVSWYQQVLGQGPQFIFQYYEKEERGRGNFPDRFSARQFPNYSSELNVNALLLGDSALYLCASRPEQPYRGRGEKLFFGSGTQLSVL.